Below, 20 T cell receptor beta chains from the same sample are listed, as sequenced in a study of OX40 agonist ivuxolimab in advanced cancers. Repertoires were generated with immunoSEQ multiplex PCR, while TCRdb's copy carries only in-frame clones and drops some. The table lists approximately 60,000 clones, about 90% of them singletons. The material was CD4+ or CD8+ T cells sorted from blood, obtained in a trial of the OX40 agonist ivuxolimab. These TCRs come from an adult with an advanced solid tumor such as melanoma, head and neck, liver or kidney cancer.

DNA of the CDR3: TGCGCCAGCCAGGGACCCCCTACCGGGGAGCTGTTTTTT. This gives the protein CASQGPPTGELFF. The chain is built from TRBV10-1 and TRBJ2-2; the D gene could be TRBD1 or TRBD2 (5 bases each). V gave up 8 bases and J gave up 5 bases, with 12 bases separating them. Per germline, CDR1 WNHNN and CDR2 SYGVQD (reference sequence). CDR3 length equals 13 residues.

The chain combines TRBV5-4 with TRBJ1-1, with 8 bases fitting TRBD1. Germline loops: CDR1 SGHNT, CDR2 YYREEE (reference sequence). J was trimmed by 7 bases and V by 4 bases; bases with no gene match: 9. The CDR3 length is 14 residues. For the CDR3, the DNA is TGTGCCAGCAGCCGGGGCAGGGGGCGAGATGAAGCTTTCTTT. Amino acids: CASSRGRGRDEAFF.

V usage is TRBV5-6 and J usage is TRBJ2-7, with 9 bases that match TRBD2. V was clipped by 1 base and J by 7 bases; unmatched bases: 9. The CDR3 consists of 15 residues. Germline V CDR1 and CDR2: SGHDT, YYEEEE. This chain's CDR3 is CASSLLSGRSEEQYF. The CDR3 DNA reads TGTGCCAGCAGCTTGCTAAGCGGGAGGTCGGAGGAGCAGTACTTC.

The V call is TRBV5-4, the J call TRBJ1-1, with TRBD1 as a possible D gene (5 bases). V gave up 8 bases and J gave up 5 bases, with 16 bases separating them. The V gene's germline CDR1 is SGHNT and CDR2 YYREEE (reference sequence). CDR3 length: 13 residues. The CDR3 region is CASLSLGETEAFF. The CDR3 bases are TGTGCCAGTCTTTCCCTAGGGGAAACTGAAGCTTTCTTT.

The rearrangement uses TRBV30 and TRBJ2-7; possible D gene TRBD1, 6 bases. This CDR3 region has 14 residues. Trimming left V 5 bases short and J 5 bases short, with 19 bases between. Germline CDR1 and CDR2: GTSNPN and SVGIG (reference sequence). CDR3 sequence reads: CAWAPPGVNDEQYF. DNA for the CDR3: TGTGCCTGGGCTCCCCCAGGGGTTAACGACGAGCAGTACTTC.

The chain employs TRBV15 and TRBJ1-5, with 7 bases fitting TRBD1. The ends lost 0 bases at V and 6 bases at J; junction bases unmatched: 2. The germline V gene has CDR1 LNHNV and CDR2 YYDKDF (reference sequence). This CDR3 region has 14 residues. In DNA, the CDR3 is TGTGCCACCAGCAGAGACAGGGGGGGTCAGCCCCAGCATTTT. Translation gives CATSRDRGGQPQHF. The whole variable domain, remainder taken from reference TRBV15 and TRBJ1-5, is DAMVIQNPRYQVTQFGKPVTLSCSQTLNHNVMYWYQQKSSQAPKLLFHYYDKDFNNEADTPDNFQSRRPNTSFCFLDIRSPGLGDTAMYLCATSRDRGGQPQHFGDGTRLSIL.

DNA of the CDR3: TGTGCCAGCAGTCCTACGGGGGGGCAGTTCTTC. This sequence encodes CASSPTGGQFF. The chain recombines TRBV6-1 with TRBJ2-1, with 7 bases fitting TRBD2. The germline CDR1 and CDR2 sequences are MNHNS and SASEGT. The ends lost 5 bases at V and 12 bases at J; junction bases unmatched: 4. The CDR3 is 11 residues long.

The chain uses TRBV5-1 and TRBJ1-5; 10 bases agree with TRBD1. Germline loops: CDR1 SGHRS, CDR2 YFSETQ. The CDR3 consists of 15 residues. The V gene end was trimmed by 0 bases and the J gene end by 6 bases; junction bases not matched to a gene: 3. The CDR3 sequence: CASSLEGDRGQPQHF. CDR3 in DNA: TGCGCCAGCAGCTTGGAAGGGGACAGGGGTCAGCCCCAGCATTTT.

This chain connects TRBV6-1 to TRBJ2-1, with 7 positions matching TRBD2. Per the germline V gene, CDR1 is MNHNS and CDR2 is SASEGT. Trimming removed 6 bases from V and 10 bases from J; junction bases left unmatched: 9. The CDR3 runs 13 residues. This CDR3 is CASRGEGLVEQFF. In DNA form, the CDR3 reads TGTGCCAGCAGGGGGGAGGGCCTGGTCGAGCAGTTCTTC.

This chain connects TRBV19 to TRBJ2-5; 9 nucleotides line up with TRBD2. CDR3 length equals 15 residues. V was clipped by 5 bases and J by 5 bases; unmatched bases: 9. CDR1 LNHDA and CDR2 SQIVND come from the germline V gene (reference sequence). CDR3 amino acids: CASSLRGGREETQYF. The CDR3 DNA sequence: TGTGCCAGTAGTCTACGAGGCGGGAGGGAGGAGACCCAGTACTTC.

The count of this clone is one. The genes are TRBV28 and TRBJ1-2, with 7 bases matching TRBD1. The CDR3 is 14 residues long. V lost 5 bases and J lost 4; bases outside the gene matches: 7. CDR1 MDHEN and CDR2 SYDVKM come from the germline V gene. DNA of the CDR3: TGTGCCAGCAGTCCGGGGACAGTATCCTATGGCTACACCTTC. Its protein product is CASSPGTVSYGYTF.

This chain links TRBV6-6 with TRBJ2-7; D not resolved. Trimming removed 2 bases from V and 2 bases from J, with 7 bases in between. CDR3 length: 13 amino acids. Germline lookup yields CDR1 MNHNY and CDR2 SVGAGI (reference sequence). The CDR3 region is CASSYPRTYEQYF. The CDR3 coding sequence is TGTGCCAGCAGTTACCCCAGGACCTACGAGCAGTACTTC.

This sequence joins TRBV5-1 and TRBJ2-6, with 10 bases lining up with TRBD1. The trim removed 3 bases at V and 0 bases at J, leaving 3 bases unmatched. The CDR3 runs to 17 residues. Germline V CDR1 and CDR2: SGHRS, YFSETQ. DNA for the CDR3: TGCGCCAGCAGCTCGGGGACAGGGGTCTCTGGGGCCAACGTCCTGACTTTC. It translates to CASSSGTGVSGANVLTF.

V and J are TRBV19 and TRBJ1-2; D is uncertain. V was pared by 0 bases and J by 8 bases, with 22 bases between. CDR1 LNHDA and CDR2 SQIVND come from the germline V gene (reference sequence). This CDR3 is built from 17 residues. The CDR3 DNA reads TGTGCCAGTAGTATAGATCTTATTGAGGGAGGCCACGGAGGCTACACCTTC. This translates into CASSIDLIEGGHGGYTF. Full variable domain (outside the CDR3, taken from reference TRBV19 and TRBJ1-2): DGGITQSPKYLFRKEGQNVTLSCEQNLNHDAMYWYRQDPGQGLRLIYYSQIVNDFQKGDIAEGYSVSREKKESFPLTVTSAQKNPTAFYLCASSIDLIEGGHGGYTFGSGTRLTVV.

V usage is TRBV29-1 and J usage is TRBJ2-3, with D hard to call. The CDR3 contains 12 residues. Looked up from germline, CDR1 is SQVTM and CDR2 is ANQGSEA. V shed 2 bases and J shed 10 bases, with 13 bases lying between them. CDR3 region: CSVEWTGKAQYF. The CDR3 DNA follows: TGCAGCGTTGAATGGACGGGCAAGGCGCAGTATTTT.

The rearrangement links TRBV6-5 to TRBJ1-2; D possibly corresponds to TRBD1 (5 bases). Germline CDR1 is MNHEY and CDR2 is SVGAGI. Trimming shortened V by 2 bases and J by 7 bases, and 14 bases separated the two germline ends. The CDR3 extends over 14 amino acids. The CDR3 spells CASSYRSGSGGYTF. The CDR3, as DNA: TGTGCCAGCAGTTACCGGTCAGGGTCGGGTGGCTACACCTTC.

This sequence joins TRBV5-5 and TRBJ2-7, with 7 positions matching TRBD2. This CDR3 contains 15 residues. Trimming took 4 bases from V and 5 from J; bases not matched to a gene: 12. In germline, CDR1 is SGHKS, CDR2 YYEKEE (reference sequence). The CDR3 protein is CASSLVGGRVHEQYF. The DNA for the CDR3 is TGTGCCAGCAGCCTAGTAGGCGGGAGAGTGCACGAGCAGTACTTC.

This clone was detected only a few times. V usage is TRBV28 and J usage is TRBJ2-5, with 9 bases that match TRBD2. Germline lookup yields CDR1 MDHEN and CDR2 SYDVKM. Trimming at V came to 5 bases and at J to 2 bases, leaving 9 bases not matched to a gene. The CDR3 runs 16 residues. CDR3 nucleotide sequence: TGTGCCAGCAGTCCGCGAGGTAGCGGGGGACAAGAGACCCAGTACTTC. Its protein product is CASSPRGSGGQETQYF.

This chain joins TRBV28 and TRBJ2-3; TRBD1 agrees at 8 bases. Germline lookup yields CDR1 MDHEN and CDR2 SYDVKM. The CDR3 is made up of 16 amino acids. V lost 8 bases to trimming and J lost 0 bases; unmatched junction nucleotides: 10. Here the CDR3 DNA reads TGTGCCAGCCGAGGGACAGGTGACGCTAGCACAGATACGCAGTATTTT. Its protein product is CASRGTGDASTDTQYF.

V gene TRBV7-2 combines with J gene TRBJ2-5, with 7 bases that match TRBD2. The CDR3 loop spans 13 amino acids. V was clipped by 4 bases and J by 8 bases; unmatched bases: 7. The germline gives CDR1 SGHTA, CDR2 FQGNSA. CDR3 DNA: TGTGCCAGCAGCTCCGGGACTACAAGAACCCAGTACTTC. Encoded protein: CASSSGTTRTQYF.